The text below deals with one T cell receptor (beta chain). Its antigen remains unknown. This entry belongs to a study of cytomegalovirus exposure and HLA in healthy donors. Study-wide results and caveats: It is likely that the observed cluster of highly shared sequence variants was a sequencing artifact. The CMV antigen specificity of a few CMV-associated chains was confirmed through in vitro analysis.

The donors gave bone marrow, and they were healthy. 60 Vbeta and 13 Jbeta primers were used in PCR. Profiling relied on immunoSEQ multiplex PCR, and the TCRdb table lists in-frame clones only, not all of them. The sample lists 130,000 to 150,000 clones, around two thirds seen once, with 3.5% to 5% in the top ten. V was clipped by 0 bases and J by 7 bases, with 11 bases between them. Per germline, CDR1 SGDLS and CDR2 YYNGEE. This CDR3 contains 13 residues. The sequence was obtained from a young man in good health and CMV-seropositive. V and J are TRBV9 and TRBJ2-7; D may be TRBD1 (5 bases). Sample: PBMCs. The CDR3 here is CASSVGAGQEQYF. The CDR3 DNA reads TGTGCCAGCAGCGTAGGGGCAGGGCAGGAGCAGTACTTC.